The 20 T cell receptor beta chains below were found in one sample sequenced in a study of CXCR3-negative and CXCR3-positive naive CD8 T cells. General study results and limits: Naive cells that were CXCR3-positive had more hydrophobic TRB CDR3s (compared with CXCR3-negative naive cells).

The study made its TRB cDNA libraries by 5' RACE, adding UMI labels. TCRdb derives one entry per CDR3 protein from the 5' RACE reads, leaving out DNA. Its listing shows some 120,000 distinct CDR3 sequences. No antigens are known for them. The specimen sequenced was naive CXCR3+ CD8+ T cells from blood. Subset meaning: CD45RO-CCR7+CD27+CD95- naive CD8+ T cells expressing CXCR3 (TNR3+). The receptors were gathered from a human donor in good health. Some clones in this sample may be carry-over from other donors' samples.

This sequence joins TRBV9 and TRBJ2-1; TCRdb designates TRBD1, a call that cannot be tested without DNA. The CDR3 covers 14 residues. CDR1 and CDR2 from the germline V gene are SGDLS and YYNGEE. CDR3 protein: CASSVGQGSHEQFF.

This rearrangement joins TRBV14 to TRBJ1-1; no DNA is available, so the TRBD1 call from TCRdb remains unchecked. Germline V CDR1 and CDR2: SGHDN, FVKESK. The CDR3 is 15 amino acids. The CDR3 protein is CASSQGTGENTEAFF.

The rearrangement joins TRBV28 to TRBJ1-1; TCRdb picks TRBD1, but there is no DNA to check that call. Germline V gene sequence: CDR1 MDHEN, CDR2 SYDVKM. This CDR3 spans 14 amino acids. CDR3 sequence: CASRSPGDYTEAFF.

The V call is TRBV6-2 or TRBV6-3, the J call TRBJ1-5. Germline V gene sequence: CDR1 MNHEY, CDR2 SVGEGT. This CDR3 contains 11 residues. This CDR3 reads CASSYGSVLYF.

This chain links TRBV29-1 with TRBJ2-1; TCRdb names TRBD1, which stays unverified in the absence of DNA. The CDR3 runs 16 residues. Germline CDR1 and CDR2: SQVTM and ANQGSEA. The CDR3 protein is CSVEDSDRGLKNEQFF.

CDR3 residues: CASSSRGGAYNEQLF. The chain is built from TRBV28 and TRBJ2-1; lacking DNA, the TRBD1 call made by TCRdb goes unchecked. CDR1 is MDHEN, CDR2 SYDVKM, per germline. The CDR3 extends over 15 amino acids.

The CDR3 reads CASSLVPQGADGYTF. The gene calls are TRBV12-3 or TRBV12-4 and TRBJ1-2; TCRdb returns TRBD1, unconfirmable since there is no DNA. This CDR3 is 15 amino acids long.

CDR3: CASSFSSGANVLTF. The genes are TRBV27 and TRBJ2-6. This CDR3 region has 14 residues. Germline values: CDR1 MNHEY, CDR2 SMNVEV (reference sequence).

This chain links TRBV4-3 with TRBJ2-7; TCRdb outputs TRBD1, but without DNA this stays unchecked. The germline V gene has CDR1 LGHNA and CDR2 YSLEER. There are 18 residues in the CDR3. CDR3 region: CASSQDIVRGFASYEQYF.

V and J are TRBV29-1 and TRBJ2-5. Germline V gene lookup returns CDR1 SQVTM and CDR2 ANQGSEA. The CDR3 is 13 residues long. This CDR3 reads CSLGLAYQETQYF.

The chain combines TRBV21-1 with TRBJ2-7; TCRdb outputs TRBD1, but without DNA this stays unchecked. TRBV21-1 is a pseudogene segment. The length of the CDR3 is 17 residues. The CDR3 here is CASSKRDGQRSSYEQYF.

This chain links TRBV11-2 with TRBJ2-3. CDR1 SGHAT and CDR2 FQNNGV come from the germline V gene. The CDR3 runs to 13 residues. The chain's CDR3 is CASSFSVTDTQYF. The entire variable domain, with the rest obtained from reference TRBV11-2 and TRBJ2-3, is as follows: EAGVAQSPRYKIIEKRQSVAFWCNPISGHATLYWYQQILGQGPKLLIQFQNNGVVDDSQLPKDRFSAERLKGVDSTLKIQPAKLEDSAVYLCASSFSVTDTQYFGPGTRLTVL.

The V gene is TRBV5-6, the J gene TRBJ2-3; the D call of TRBD2 rests on TCRdb alone, since no DNA is present to check it. CDR1 is SGHDT, CDR2 YYEEEE, per germline. The CDR3 covers 16 residues. CDR3 in amino acids: CASSPLEGVGSDTQYF.

The chain uses TRBV2 and TRBJ2-1; lacking DNA, the TRBD2 call made by TCRdb goes unchecked. The V gene's germline CDR1 is SNHLY and CDR2 FYNNEI. CDR3 length equals 16 residues. The CDR3: CASSERSSGGLNEQFF.

The CDR3 protein is CASSMGGNSNQPQHF. J is TRBJ1-5 and V is TRBV19. Germline loops: CDR1 LNHDA, CDR2 SQIVND (reference sequence). This CDR3 spans 15 amino acids.

The V call is TRBV14, the J call TRBJ2-1; TCRdb proposes TRBD2, but this gene call is untestable without DNA. CDR1 and CDR2 (germline): SGHDN, FVKESK. CDR3 length equals 18 residues. The CDR3: CASSQGLAQAVDNNEQFF.

This sequence joins TRBV5-4 and TRBJ1-1; TCRdb selects TRBD1, and the lack of DNA leaves this call unchecked. The CDR3 has 13 amino acids. Germline CDR1 reads SGHNT; CDR2 reads YYREEE (reference sequence). CDR3 in amino acids: CASSLSTGLEAFF.

V usage is TRBV5-1 and J usage is TRBJ2-7; TCRdb reports TRBD1, a call that lacks DNA to check it against. The CDR3 runs 15 residues. The V gene's germline CDR1 is SGHRS and CDR2 YFSETQ. The CDR3: CASSPGQGMSYEQYF.

This rearrangement joins TRBV7-9 to TRBJ2-1; as DNA is missing, the TRBD2 call by TCRdb cannot be tested. The CDR3 totals 15 residues. Germline V lookup: CDR1 SEHNR, CDR2 FQNEAQ (reference sequence). CDR3 region: CASSPVPPSPHEQFF.

This chain links TRBV7-9 with TRBJ2-1; without DNA, the TCRdb call of TRBD1 cannot be checked. The V gene's germline CDR1 is SEHNR and CDR2 FQNEAQ (reference sequence). The CDR3 spans 13 residues. The CDR3 region is CASSAWSGNEQFF.